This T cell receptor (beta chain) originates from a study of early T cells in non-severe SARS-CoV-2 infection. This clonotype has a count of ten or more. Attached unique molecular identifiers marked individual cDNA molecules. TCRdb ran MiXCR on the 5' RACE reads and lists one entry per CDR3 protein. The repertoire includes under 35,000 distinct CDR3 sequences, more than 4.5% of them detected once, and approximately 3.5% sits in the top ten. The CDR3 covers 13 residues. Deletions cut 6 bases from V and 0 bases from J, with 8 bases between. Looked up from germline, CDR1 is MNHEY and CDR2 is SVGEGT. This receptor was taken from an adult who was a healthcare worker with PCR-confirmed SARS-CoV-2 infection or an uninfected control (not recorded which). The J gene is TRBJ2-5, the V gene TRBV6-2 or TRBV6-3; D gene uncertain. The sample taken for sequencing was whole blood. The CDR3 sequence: CASSSDYQETQYF. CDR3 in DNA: TGTGCCAGCAGCTCTGACTACCAAGAGACCCAGTACTTC.